Listed here is a single T cell receptor (beta chain). The junction and the germline gene differ at one end; a read error may be behind it. The data are from a study of blood T cell repertoires in COVID-19. The overall study: Sources were T cells, B-cell-depleted T cells, or PBMCs; the material itself was cDNA or gDNA.

Sequenced by immunoSEQ multiplex PCR; TCRdb stores in-frame clones only, minus some. The sample carries around 250,000 clones, approximately 88% recorded once. CDR1 is SSHAT, CDR2 FNYEAQ, per germline (reference sequence). CDR3 length: 16 amino acids. The V call is TRBV7-7, the J call TRBJ2-1; TRBD2 matches at 16 bases. The sequence was obtained from a middle-aged woman with acute COVID-19. Input material: PBMCs or T cells enriched from blood (not recorded which). The DNA for the CDR3 is TGTGCTAGCAGTCCGGGACTAGCGGGAGGGGTATATGAGCAGTTCTTC. Translating gives CASSPGLAGGVYEQFF.